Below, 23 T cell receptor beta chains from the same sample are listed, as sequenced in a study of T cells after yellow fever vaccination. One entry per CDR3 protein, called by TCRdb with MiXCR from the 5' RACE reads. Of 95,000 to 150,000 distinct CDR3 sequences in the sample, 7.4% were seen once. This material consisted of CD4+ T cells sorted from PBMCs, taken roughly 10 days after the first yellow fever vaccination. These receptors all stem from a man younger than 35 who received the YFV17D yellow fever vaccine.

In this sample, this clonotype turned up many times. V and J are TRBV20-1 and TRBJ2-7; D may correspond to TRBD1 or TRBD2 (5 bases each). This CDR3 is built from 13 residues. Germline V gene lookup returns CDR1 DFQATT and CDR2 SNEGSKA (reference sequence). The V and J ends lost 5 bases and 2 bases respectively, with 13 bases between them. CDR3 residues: CSAPKRDPYEQYV. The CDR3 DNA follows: TGCAGTGCTCCAAAGAGGGACCCCTACGAGCAGTACGTC.

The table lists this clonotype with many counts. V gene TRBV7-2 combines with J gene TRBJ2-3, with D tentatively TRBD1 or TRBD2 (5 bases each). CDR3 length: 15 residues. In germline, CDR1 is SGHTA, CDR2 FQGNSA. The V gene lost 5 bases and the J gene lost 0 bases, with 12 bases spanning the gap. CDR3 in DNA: TGTGCCAGCAGCCGTTCCCGGGACAGCACAGATACGCAGTATTTT. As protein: CASSRSRDSTDTQYF.

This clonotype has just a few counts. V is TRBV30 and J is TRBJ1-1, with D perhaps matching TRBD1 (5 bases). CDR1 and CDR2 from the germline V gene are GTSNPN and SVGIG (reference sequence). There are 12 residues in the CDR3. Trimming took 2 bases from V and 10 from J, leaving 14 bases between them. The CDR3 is CAWSSREGRAFF. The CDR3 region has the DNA TGTGCCTGGAGTAGCAGGGAGGGGAGAGCTTTCTTT.

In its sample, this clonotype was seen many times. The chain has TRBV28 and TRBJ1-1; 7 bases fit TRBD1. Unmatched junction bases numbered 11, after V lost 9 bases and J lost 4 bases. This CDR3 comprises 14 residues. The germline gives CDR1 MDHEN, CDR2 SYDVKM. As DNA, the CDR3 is TGTGCCAGGTTTGAGGGGGCCAGGGCCACTGAAGCTTTCTTT. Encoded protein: CARFEGARATEAFF.

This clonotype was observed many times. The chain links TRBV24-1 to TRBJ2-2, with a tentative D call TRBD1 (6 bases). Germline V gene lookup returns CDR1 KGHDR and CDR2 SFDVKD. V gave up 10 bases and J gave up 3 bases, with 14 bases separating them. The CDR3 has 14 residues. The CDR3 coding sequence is TGTGCCACGCAGGGGTCCCCGGACACCGGGGAGCTGTTTTTT. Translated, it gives CATQGSPDTGELFF.

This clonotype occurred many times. CDR3 nucleotide sequence: TGCGCCAGCAGCTTCAACCGGGCGGGGGCAAGCACTGAAGCTTTCTTT. It codes for CASSFNRAGASTEAFF. V and J are TRBV5-1 and TRBJ1-1; weak D call: TRBD1 (6 bases). V lost 2 bases and J 4 bases, leaving 18 bases between the germline ends. The length of the CDR3 is 16 residues. The germline gives CDR1 SGHRS, CDR2 YFSETQ. The whole variable domain, remainder taken from reference TRBV5-1 and TRBJ1-1, is KAGVTQTPRYLIKTRGQQVTLSCSPISGHRSVSWYQQTPGQGLQFLFEYFSETQRNKGNFPGRFSGRQFSNSRSEMNVSTLELGDSALYLCASSFNRAGASTEAFFGQGTRLTVV.

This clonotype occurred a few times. In DNA form, the CDR3 reads TGTGCCAGCAGTTACCCACTCCCCGGGCAGCCCCAGCATTTT. Protein sequence: CASSYPLPGQPQHF. The rearrangement uses TRBV6-2 or TRBV6-3 and TRBJ1-5, with no clear D. The V and J ends lost 2 bases and 7 bases respectively, with 12 bases between them. CDR3 length: 14 amino acids. CDR1 MNHEY and CDR2 SVGEGT come from the germline V gene.

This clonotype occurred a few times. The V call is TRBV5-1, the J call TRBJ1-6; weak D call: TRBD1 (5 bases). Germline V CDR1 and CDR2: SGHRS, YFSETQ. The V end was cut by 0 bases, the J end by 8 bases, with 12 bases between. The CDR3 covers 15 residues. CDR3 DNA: TGCGCCAGCAGCTTGGCAGGGTCGCGGTATTCACCCCTCCACTTT. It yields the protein CASSLAGSRYSPLHF. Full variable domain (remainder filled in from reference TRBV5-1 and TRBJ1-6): KAGVTQTPRYLIKTRGQQVTLSCSPISGHRSVSWYQQTPGQGLQFLFEYFSETQRNKGNFPGRFSGRQFSNSRSEMNVSTLELGDSALYLCASSLAGSRYSPLHFGNGTRLTVT.

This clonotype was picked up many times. For the CDR3, the DNA is TGCAGTGCTCGCCCAGGGGCCGCGGGAACTGAAGCTTTCTTT. Amino acid sequence: CSARPGAAGTEAFF. The rearrangement uses TRBV20-1 and TRBJ1-1, with D perhaps TRBD1 (6 bases). This CDR3 is built from 14 residues. Per germline, CDR1 DFQATT and CDR2 SNEGSKA (reference sequence). The V end lost 5 bases, the J end lost 5 bases, and 18 bases lay between the germline ends.

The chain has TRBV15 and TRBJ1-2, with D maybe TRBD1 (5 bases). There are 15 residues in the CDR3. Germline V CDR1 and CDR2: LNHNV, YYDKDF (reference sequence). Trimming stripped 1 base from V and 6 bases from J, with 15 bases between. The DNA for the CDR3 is TGTGCCACCAGCAGAGCCGGGACCCCCGGGAATGGCTACACCTTC. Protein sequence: CATSRAGTPGNGYTF. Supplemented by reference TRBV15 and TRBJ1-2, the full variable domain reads DAMVIQNPRYQVTQFGKPVTLSCSQTLNHNVMYWYQQKSSQAPKLLFHYYDKDFNNEADTPDNFQSRRPNTSFCFLDIRSPGLGDTAMYLCATSRAGTPGNGYTFGSGTRLTVV.

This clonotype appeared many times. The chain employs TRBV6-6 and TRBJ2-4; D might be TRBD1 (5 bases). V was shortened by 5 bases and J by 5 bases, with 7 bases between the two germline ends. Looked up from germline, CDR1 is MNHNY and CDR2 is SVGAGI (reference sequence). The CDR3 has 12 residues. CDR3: CASSTGENIQYF. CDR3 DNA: TGTGCCAGCAGTACAGGTGAAAACATTCAGTACTTC.

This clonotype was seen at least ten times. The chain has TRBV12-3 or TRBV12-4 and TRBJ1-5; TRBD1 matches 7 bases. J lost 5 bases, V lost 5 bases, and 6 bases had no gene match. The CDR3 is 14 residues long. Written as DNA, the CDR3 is TGTGCCAGCAGTGGACAGGTAGTGGATCAGCCCCAGCATTTT. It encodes CASSGQVVDQPQHF.

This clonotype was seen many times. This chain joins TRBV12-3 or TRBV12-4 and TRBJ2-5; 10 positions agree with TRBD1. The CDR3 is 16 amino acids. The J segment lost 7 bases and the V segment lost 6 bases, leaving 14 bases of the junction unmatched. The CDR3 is CASRPRATGGLLTQYF. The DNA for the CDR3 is TGTGCCAGCAGACCCCGCGCGACAGGGGGCCTTCTGACCCAGTACTTC.

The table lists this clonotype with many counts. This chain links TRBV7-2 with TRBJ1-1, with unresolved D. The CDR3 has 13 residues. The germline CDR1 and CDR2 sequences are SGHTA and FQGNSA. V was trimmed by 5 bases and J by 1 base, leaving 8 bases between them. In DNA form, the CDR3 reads TGTGCCAGCAGCGCCCTCAGGAACACTGAAGCTTTCTTT. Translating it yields CASSALRNTEAFF. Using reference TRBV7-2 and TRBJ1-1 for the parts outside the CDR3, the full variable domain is GAGVSQSPSNKVTEKGKDVELRCDPISGHTALYWYRQSLGQGLEFLIYFQGNSAPDKSGLPSDRFSAERTGGSVSTLTIQRTQQEDSAVYLCASSALRNTEAFFGQGTRLTVV.

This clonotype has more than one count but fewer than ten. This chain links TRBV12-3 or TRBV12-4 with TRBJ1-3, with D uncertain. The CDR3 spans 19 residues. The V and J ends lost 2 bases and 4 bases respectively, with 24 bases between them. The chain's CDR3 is CASSLSFGQAGSKGNTIYF. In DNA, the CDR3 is TGTGCCAGCAGTTTATCTTTTGGGCAGGCCGGCTCGAAGGGAAACACCATATATTTT.

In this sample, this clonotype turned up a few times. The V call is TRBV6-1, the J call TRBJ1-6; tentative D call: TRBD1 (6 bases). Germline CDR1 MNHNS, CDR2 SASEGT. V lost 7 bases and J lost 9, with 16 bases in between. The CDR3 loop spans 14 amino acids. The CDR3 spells CASTLGGGVSPLHF. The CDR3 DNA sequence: TGTGCCAGCACCCTAGGGGGGGGAGTTTCACCCCTCCACTTT.

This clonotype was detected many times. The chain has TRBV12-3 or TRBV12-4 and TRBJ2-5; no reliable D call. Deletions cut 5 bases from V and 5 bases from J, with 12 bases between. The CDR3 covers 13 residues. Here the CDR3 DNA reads TGTGCCAGCAGTACCCAACCGAGGGAGACCCAGTACTTC. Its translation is CASSTQPRETQYF.

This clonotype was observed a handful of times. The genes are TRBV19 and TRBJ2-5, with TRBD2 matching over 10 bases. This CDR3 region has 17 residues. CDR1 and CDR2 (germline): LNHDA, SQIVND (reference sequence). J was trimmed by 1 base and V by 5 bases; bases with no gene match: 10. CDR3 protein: CASSRGERLAGQETQYF. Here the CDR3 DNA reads TGTGCCAGTAGTCGGGGGGAAAGACTAGCGGGCCAAGAGACCCAGTACTTC.

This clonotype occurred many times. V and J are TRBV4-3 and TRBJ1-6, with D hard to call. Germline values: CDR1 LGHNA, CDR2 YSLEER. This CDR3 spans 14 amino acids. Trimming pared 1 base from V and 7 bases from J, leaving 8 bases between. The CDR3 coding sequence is TGCGCCAGCAGCCAAGCACCTGACAATTCACCCCTCCACTTT. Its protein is CASSQAPDNSPLHF.

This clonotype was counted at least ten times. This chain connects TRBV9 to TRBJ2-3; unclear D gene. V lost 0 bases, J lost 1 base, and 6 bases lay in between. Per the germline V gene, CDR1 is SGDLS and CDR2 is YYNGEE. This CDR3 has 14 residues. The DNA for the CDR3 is TGTGCCAGCAGCGTAGGAGTGGGCACAGATACGCAGTATTTT. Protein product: CASSVGVGTDTQYF.

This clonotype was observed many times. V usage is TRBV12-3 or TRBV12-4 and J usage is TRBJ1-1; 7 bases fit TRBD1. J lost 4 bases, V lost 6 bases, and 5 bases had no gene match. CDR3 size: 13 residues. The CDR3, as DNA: TGTGCCAGCAGAAGGGGGCTGAGCACTGAAGCTTTCTTT. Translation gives CASRRGLSTEAFF.

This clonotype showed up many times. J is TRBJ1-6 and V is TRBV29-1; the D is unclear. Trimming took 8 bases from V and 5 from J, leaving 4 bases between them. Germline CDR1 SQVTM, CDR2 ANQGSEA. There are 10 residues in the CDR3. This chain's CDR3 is CSHNNSPLHF. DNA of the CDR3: TGCAGCCACAATAATTCACCCCTCCACTTT.

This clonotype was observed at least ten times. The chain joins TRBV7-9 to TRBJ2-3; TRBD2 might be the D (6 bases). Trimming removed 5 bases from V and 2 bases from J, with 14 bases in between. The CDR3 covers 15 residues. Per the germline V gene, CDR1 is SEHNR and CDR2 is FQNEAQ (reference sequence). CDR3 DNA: TGTGCCAGCAGCACAGATAGCGGACTCACAGATACGCAGTATTTT. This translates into CASSTDSGLTDTQYF.